This T cell receptor beta chain was sequenced in a study of shared clonotypes between healthy human individuals. Genomic DNA from each subset was divided evenly over several immunoSEQ plates. Assay: immunoSEQ multiplex PCR; the TCRdb copy retains only in-frame clones and omits some. The repertoire holds around 1.4 million clones, with approximately 98.5% as singletons. The V and J ends lost 10 bases and 0 bases, in that order; junction bases with no gene match: 3. The CDR3 has 14 residues. Germline assignment: CDR1 ENHRY and CDR2 SYGVKD. Turning to this clone: This sample also contains other DNA sequences that code for the same CDR3.

The chain links TRBV10-3 to TRBJ2-3; 11 bases are a match to TRBD2. The source of this sequence is a man between 25 and 39 years old in good health. Sequencing input: naive CD4+ T cells sorted from blood. Subset: CD45RA+ positively selected. The CDR3 sequence is CATRTSGSTDTQYF. The CDR3 DNA reads TGTGCCACCAGGACTAGCGGGAGCACAGATACGCAGTATTTT.